The 24 T cell receptor beta chains presented below share a single source sample, sequenced in a study of T cell repertoires in cytomegalovirus infection. TCRdb re-called the reads with MiXCR, one entry per CDR3 protein. The table has some 400,000 distinct CDR3 sequences, 15% to 20% seen once. The sample taken for sequencing was PBMCs. All receptors come from a human donor in good health (CMV status not recorded). Some clones in this sample may be carry-over from other donors' samples.

This clonotype was observed at least ten times. The chain recombines TRBV7-2 with TRBJ2-1; 12 bases match TRBD2. Germline V gene sequence: CDR1 SGHTA, CDR2 FQGNSA. The CDR3 extends over 15 amino acids. The V gene end was trimmed by 6 bases and the J gene end by 3 bases; junction bases not matched to a gene: 3. Here the CDR3 DNA reads TGTGCCAGCAGGAGGACTAGCGGGAACTACAATGAGCAGTTCTTC. This codes for CASRRTSGNYNEQFF.

A few counts support this clonotype. This chain uses TRBV28 with TRBJ2-7; 9 bases line up with TRBD1. The junction had 8 bases not matched to a gene; V was cut back by 7 bases and J by 4 bases. The CDR3 runs 14 residues. CDR1 is MDHEN and CDR2 is SYDVKM in the germline V gene. The DNA for the CDR3 is TGTGCCAGCAATGAGGACAGGGGTCCTTACGAGCAGTACTTC. Its translation: CASNEDRGPYEQYF.

The chain carries TRBV5-4 and TRBJ2-1; 8 positions agree with TRBD2. Germline loops: CDR1 SGHNT, CDR2 YYREEE (reference sequence). The V segment lost 9 bases and the J segment 4 bases; nucleotides outside the gene matches: 12. The CDR3 is 15 amino acids. CDR3 DNA sequence: TGTGCCACCTGCCGGGGGGGGGGGCAATACAATGAGCAGTTCTTC. Its translation: CATCRGGGQYNEQFF.

Details on this clonotype: This clone may be a read error of a much larger clone one base away. This chain uses TRBV10-3 with TRBJ2-1; tentatively, D is TRBD2 (6 bases). CDR1 and CDR2 (germline): ENHRY, SYGVKD. This CDR3 spans 15 amino acids. DNA for the CDR3: TGTGCCAGCCGCTTTGGGAGGACCACCACGGGAGAGCGGTTCTTC. Encoded protein: CASRFGRTTTGERFF.

This clonotype was recorded at least ten times. The chain employs TRBV28 and TRBJ1-2, with 7 bases identical to TRBD1. The CDR3 length is 13 residues. With V trimmed by 3 bases and J by 6 bases, 4 bases remained unmatched. The germline V gene has CDR1 MDHEN and CDR2 SYDVKM. CDR3 in DNA: TGTGCCAGCAGTTTGATAGGGGGCCATGGCTACACCTTC. This codes for CASSLIGGHGYTF.

This clonotype was observed at least ten times. The CDR3 region has the DNA TGTGCCAGCAGCCAAGAGACTTACAATGAGCAGTTCTTC. It specifies CASSQETYNEQFF. The chain has TRBV14 and TRBJ2-1; D call uncertain. The CDR3 is 13 residues long. Trimming left V 0 bases short and J 4 bases short, with 4 bases between. Germline CDR1 and CDR2: SGHDN and FVKESK.

This clonotype was detected a few times. The chain combines TRBV5-1 with TRBJ1-4; a weak D match, TRBD1 (6 bases). The germline CDR1 and CDR2 sequences are SGHRS and YFSETQ. With 4 bases removed from V and 8 bases from J, the gap between germline ends came to 18 bases. The CDR3 loop spans 15 amino acids. CDR3 sequence (DNA): TGCGCCAGCAGCAGCACAGGGACTCACGGAGAAAAACTGTTTTTT. Its translation: CASSSTGTHGEKLFF. Filled out from reference TRBV5-1 and TRBJ1-4, the complete variable domain reads KAGVTQTPRYLIKTRGQQVTLSCSPISGHRSVSWYQQTPGQGLQFLFEYFSETQRNKGNFPGRFSGRQFSNSRSEMNVSTLELGDSALYLCASSSTGTHGEKLFFGSGTQLSVL.

This clonotype occurred a few times. CDR3 coding DNA: TGTGCCAGCAGCCTCCGGACAGTAACTAGCACAGATACGCAGTATTTT. Translating gives CASSLRTVTSTDTQYF. The rearrangement links TRBV7-6 to TRBJ2-3, with a tentative D call TRBD1 (6 bases). The V and J ends lost 5 bases and 0 bases respectively, with 15 bases between them. The CDR3 is made up of 16 amino acids. Germline loops: CDR1 SGHVS, CDR2 FNYEAQ.

In this sample, this clonotype turned up many times. The rearrangement links TRBV6-1 to TRBJ2-1; D is undetermined. Germline V gene lookup returns CDR1 MNHNS and CDR2 SASEGT. This CDR3 region has 13 residues. The V gene lost 6 bases and the J gene lost 8 bases, with 14 bases spanning the gap. The CDR3 sequence is CASSDIDSDEQFF. CDR3 bases: TGTGCCAGCAGCGATATCGACTCGGATGAGCAGTTCTTC.

The J gene is TRBJ2-6, the V gene TRBV2; 7 bases line up with TRBD1. CDR3 length equals 14 residues. The germline V gene encodes CDR1 SNHLY and CDR2 FYNNEI. V shed 9 bases, J shed 2 bases, and the junction held 4 bases outside the gene matches. The CDR3 loop reads CARQGNPGANVLTF. As DNA, the CDR3 is TGTGCCAGACAGGGGAACCCTGGGGCCAACGTCCTGACTTTC.

This clonotype showed up just a few times. The V and J genes are TRBV10-3 and TRBJ2-3, with D unresolved. The germline V gene encodes CDR1 ENHRY and CDR2 SYGVKD. The CDR3 runs 15 residues. V dropped 0 bases and J dropped 2 bases, with 9 bases sitting between them. Written as DNA, the CDR3 is TGTGCCATCAGTGAGTCGTCGGTTATCACAGATACGCAGTATTTT. Its protein is CAISESSVITDTQYF.

This clonotype showed up just once. The chain links TRBV6-5 to TRBJ2-7, with D uncertain. The CDR3 totals 13 residues. From germline, CDR1 is MNHEY and CDR2 SVGAGI. Trimming removed 6 bases at V and 1 base at J, with 10 bases between. The CDR3 reads CASRRLLSYEQYF. CDR3 sequence (DNA): TGTGCCAGCAGGCGGTTACTTTCCTACGAGCAGTACTTC.

The chain joins TRBV7-2 to TRBJ1-2; unclear D gene. This CDR3 has 13 amino acids. The germline gives CDR1 SGHTA, CDR2 FQGNSA. V was shortened by 0 bases and J by 10 bases, with 12 bases between the two germline ends. CDR3 sequence reads: CASSLASSNPYTF. For the CDR3, the DNA is TGTGCCAGCAGCTTAGCGTCGAGTAATCCCTACACCTTC. The full variable domain, with the rest looked up from reference TRBV7-2 and TRBJ1-2, is GAGVSQSPSNKVTEKGKDVELRCDPISGHTALYWYRQSLGQGLEFLIYFQGNSAPDKSGLPSDRFSAERTGGSVSTLTIQRTQQEDSAVYLCASSLASSNPYTFGSGTRLTVV.

The J gene is TRBJ2-7, the V gene TRBV18; 8 nucleotides match TRBD2. The CDR3 sequence is 15 residues long. Germline V gives CDR1 KGHSH, CDR2 LQKENI. V dropped 2 bases and J dropped 6; count of bases not matched to a gene: 9. The CDR3 reads CASSPAGTSFSEQYF. The CDR3 bases are TGTGCCAGCTCACCAGCCGGGACTAGTTTTTCCGAGCAGTACTTC. Drawing the rest from reference TRBV18 and TRBJ2-7, the complete variable domain is NAGVMQNPRHLVRRRGQEARLRCSPMKGHSHVYWYRQLPEEGLKFMVYLQKENIIDESGMPKERFSAEFPKEGPSILRIQQVVRGDSAAYFCASSPAGTSFSEQYFGPGTRLTVT.

The rearrangement uses TRBV5-6 and TRBJ1-2; possibly TRBD1 for D (6 bases). CDR1 is SGHDT, CDR2 YYEEEE, per germline. There are 13 residues in the CDR3. The V end was cut by 0 bases, the J end by 13 bases, with 16 bases between. The CDR3 coding sequence is TGTGCCAGCAGCTTGGCGGTAGGGGGAGCCACCACCTTC. Translation gives CASSLAVGGATTF.

This clonotype was recorded a few times. The chain employs TRBV25-1 and TRBJ1-6; the D gene is possibly TRBD1 (6 bases). Germline CDR1 MGHDK, CDR2 SYGVNS. V was trimmed by 6 bases and J by 9 bases, leaving 18 bases between them. This CDR3 is built from 15 residues. CDR3 DNA sequence: TGTGCCAGCAGCTCCTTTGGGGGCAGGGGTTCACCCCTCCACTTT. It yields the protein CASSSFGGRGSPLHF.

There are many counts of this clonotype. The V gene is TRBV7-2, the J gene TRBJ2-3; D may be TRBD2 (5 bases). This CDR3 region has 14 residues. Deletions cut 3 bases from V and 5 bases from J, with 12 bases between. Germline loops: CDR1 SGHTA, CDR2 FQGNSA. The CDR3 sequence: CASSFRPREDTQYF. The CDR3 DNA follows: TGTGCCAGCAGCTTCAGACCCCGGGAAGATACGCAGTATTTT.

This sequence joins TRBV5-1 and TRBJ1-1; D is perhaps TRBD1 (5 bases). Germline V gene sequence: CDR1 SGHRS, CDR2 YFSETQ. The CDR3 contains 17 residues. Trimming pared 0 bases from V and 0 bases from J, leaving 15 bases between. CDR3 residues: CASSLASPARVNTEAFF. The CDR3 DNA reads TGCGCCAGCAGCTTGGCGTCCCCGGCCAGGGTGAACACTGAAGCTTTCTTT.

The chain uses TRBV12-3 or TRBV12-4 and TRBJ2-1, with a possible D match to TRBD2 (6 bases). The length of the CDR3 is 15 residues. V lost 6 bases and J lost 4, with 16 bases in between. The CDR3 DNA follows: TGTGCCAGCAGGGTAGCAGTCGGGGGTTACAATGAGCAGTTCTTC. Translating gives CASRVAVGGYNEQFF.

The chain combines TRBV19 with TRBJ2-7; tentatively, D is TRBD2 (6 bases). The germline V gene encodes CDR1 LNHDA and CDR2 SQIVND (reference sequence). There are 15 residues in the CDR3. V dropped 3 bases and J dropped 3 bases, with 15 bases sitting between them. The CDR3, as DNA: TGTGCCAGTAGTATCGGCGGAGGGATACACTACGAGCAGTACTTC. This codes for CASSIGGGIHYEQYF.

This clonotype was counted at least ten times. V and J are TRBV7-2 and TRBJ2-1; 14 nucleotides match TRBD2. V trimming: 4 bases; J trimming: 7 bases; junction bases outside the gene matches: 6. The CDR3 length is 16 residues. The germline V gene has CDR1 SGHTA and CDR2 FQGNSA. CDR3: CASSSRTSGRKNEQFF. CDR3 nucleotides: TGTGCCAGCAGCTCTAGGACTAGCGGGAGGAAGAATGAGCAGTTCTTC.

This clonotype has a handful of counts. V is TRBV3-1 and J is TRBJ1-6, with no clear D. V lost 4 bases to trimming and J lost 7 bases, with 20 bases between them. This CDR3 region has 17 residues. Germline assignment: CDR1 LGHDT and CDR2 YNNKEL (reference sequence). The CDR3 spells CASSPPWLTPENSPLHF. The CDR3 region has the DNA TGTGCCAGCAGCCCCCCCTGGTTAACACCAGAAAATTCACCCCTCCACTTT.

This clonotype was counted between two and nine times. V is TRBV4-1 and J is TRBJ2-3; maybe TRBD2 (5 bases). The CDR3 covers 17 residues. Germline lookup yields CDR1 MGHRA and CDR2 YSYEKL. The ends were cut back, 4 bases at V and 4 bases at J, with 21 bases in the middle. CDR3: CASSPSRYGDVADTQYF. Here the CDR3 DNA reads TGCGCCAGCAGCCCCTCAAGATACGGGGATGTGGCAGATACGCAGTATTTT.

This chain connects TRBV5-1 to TRBJ2-7; D perhaps matches TRBD2 (5 bases). The CDR3 spans 14 residues. V shed 2 bases and J shed 6 bases, with 15 bases lying between them. Germline V gene data show CDR1 as SGHRS and CDR2 as YFSETQ. This CDR3 reads CASSFPSGSSEQYF. Here the CDR3 DNA reads TGCGCCAGCAGCTTCCCGTCGGGGTCTAGCGAGCAGTACTTC. Based on the CDR3 plus reference TRBV5-1 and TRBJ2-7, the full variable domain is KAGVTQTPRYLIKTRGQQVTLSCSPISGHRSVSWYQQTPGQGLQFLFEYFSETQRNKGNFPGRFSGRQFSNSRSEMNVSTLELGDSALYLCASSFPSGSSEQYFGPGTRLTVT.